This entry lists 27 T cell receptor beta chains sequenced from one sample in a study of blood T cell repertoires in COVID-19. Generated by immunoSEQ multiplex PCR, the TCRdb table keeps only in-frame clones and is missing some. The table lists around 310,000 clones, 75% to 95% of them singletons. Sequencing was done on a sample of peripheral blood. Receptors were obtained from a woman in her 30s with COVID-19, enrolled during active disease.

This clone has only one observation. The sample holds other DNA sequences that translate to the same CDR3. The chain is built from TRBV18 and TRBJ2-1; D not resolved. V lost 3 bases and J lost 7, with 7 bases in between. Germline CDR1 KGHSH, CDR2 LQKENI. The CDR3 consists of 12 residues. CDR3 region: CASSPTGNEQFF. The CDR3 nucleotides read TGTGCCAGCTCACCGACTGGTAATGAGCAGTTCTTC.

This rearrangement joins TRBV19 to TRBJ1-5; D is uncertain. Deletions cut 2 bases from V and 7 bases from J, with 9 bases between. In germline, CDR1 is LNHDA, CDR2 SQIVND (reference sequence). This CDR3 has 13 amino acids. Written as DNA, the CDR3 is TGTGCCAGTAGTATAAGTCGGTTGCAGCCCCAGCATTTT. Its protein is CASSISRLQPQHF. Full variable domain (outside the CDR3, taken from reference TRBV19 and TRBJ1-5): DGGITQSPKYLFRKEGQNVTLSCEQNLNHDAMYWYRQDPGQGLRLIYYSQIVNDFQKGDIAEGYSVSREKKESFPLTVTSAQKNPTAFYLCASSISRLQPQHFGDGTRLSIL.

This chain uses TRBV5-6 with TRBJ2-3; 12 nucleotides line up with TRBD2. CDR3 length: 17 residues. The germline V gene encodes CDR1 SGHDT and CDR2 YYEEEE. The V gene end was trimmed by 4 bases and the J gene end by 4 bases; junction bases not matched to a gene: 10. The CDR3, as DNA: TGTGCCAGCAGCCTTATTACTAGCGGGAGGTTGTCAGATACGCAGTATTTT. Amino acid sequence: CASSLITSGRLSDTQYF.

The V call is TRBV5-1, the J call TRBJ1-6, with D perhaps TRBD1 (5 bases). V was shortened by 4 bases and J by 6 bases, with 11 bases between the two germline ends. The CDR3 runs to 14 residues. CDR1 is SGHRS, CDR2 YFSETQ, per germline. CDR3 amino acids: CASSEQGANSPLHF. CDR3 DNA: TGCGCCAGCAGCGAACAAGGGGCTAATTCACCCCTCCACTTT.

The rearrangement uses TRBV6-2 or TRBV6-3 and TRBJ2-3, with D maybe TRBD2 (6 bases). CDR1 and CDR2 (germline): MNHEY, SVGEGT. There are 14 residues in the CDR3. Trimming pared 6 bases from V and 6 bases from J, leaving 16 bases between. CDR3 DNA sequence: TGTGCCAGCAGCCCGTGGGGACTTGTGGATACGCAGTATTTT. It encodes CASSPWGLVDTQYF.

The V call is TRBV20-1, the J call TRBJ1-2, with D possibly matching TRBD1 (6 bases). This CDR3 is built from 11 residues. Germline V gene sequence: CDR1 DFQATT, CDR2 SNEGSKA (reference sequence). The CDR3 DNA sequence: TGCGGACAGAAGACTAACTATGGCTACACCTTC. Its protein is CGQKTNYGYTF.

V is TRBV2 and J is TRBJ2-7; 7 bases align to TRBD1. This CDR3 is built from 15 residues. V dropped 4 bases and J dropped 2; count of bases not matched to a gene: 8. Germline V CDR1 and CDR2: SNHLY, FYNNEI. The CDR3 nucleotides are TGTGCCAGCAGTGCGACAGGGAAGGGAACCTACGAGCAGTACTTC. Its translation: CASSATGKGTYEQYF.

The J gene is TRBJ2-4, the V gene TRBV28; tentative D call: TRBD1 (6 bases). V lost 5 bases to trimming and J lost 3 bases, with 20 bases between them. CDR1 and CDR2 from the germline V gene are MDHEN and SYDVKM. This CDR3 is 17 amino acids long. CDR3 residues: CASSSAGVGWVKNIQYF. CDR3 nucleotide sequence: TGTGCCAGCAGTAGCGCAGGGGTGGGTTGGGTCAAAAACATTCAGTACTTC.

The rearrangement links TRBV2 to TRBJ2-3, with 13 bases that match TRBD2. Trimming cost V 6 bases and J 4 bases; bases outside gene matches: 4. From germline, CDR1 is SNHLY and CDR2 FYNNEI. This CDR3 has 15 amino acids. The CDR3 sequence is CASRATSGRADTQYF. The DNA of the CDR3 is TGTGCCAGCAGAGCAACTAGCGGGAGGGCAGATACGCAGTATTTT.

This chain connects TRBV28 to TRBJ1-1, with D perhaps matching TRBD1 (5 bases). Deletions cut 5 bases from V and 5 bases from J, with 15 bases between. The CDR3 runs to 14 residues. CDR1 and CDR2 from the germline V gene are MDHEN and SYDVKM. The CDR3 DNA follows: TGTGCCAGCAGTCCCCGCGGGGGATGGACTGAAGCTTTCTTT. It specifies CASSPRGGWTEAFF.

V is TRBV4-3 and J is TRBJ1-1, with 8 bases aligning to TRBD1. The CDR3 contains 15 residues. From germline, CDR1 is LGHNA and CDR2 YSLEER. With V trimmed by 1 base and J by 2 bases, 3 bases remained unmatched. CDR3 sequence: CASSQGTGGNTEAFF. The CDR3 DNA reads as TGCGCCAGCAGCCAAGGCACAGGGGGTAACACTGAAGCTTTCTTT.

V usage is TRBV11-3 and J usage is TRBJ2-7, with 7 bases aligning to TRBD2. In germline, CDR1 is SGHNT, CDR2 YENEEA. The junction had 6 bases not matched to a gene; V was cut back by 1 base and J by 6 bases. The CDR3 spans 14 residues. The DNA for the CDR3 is TGTGCCAGCAGCTTAGGGGCGGGAGTGGGCGAGCAGTACTTC. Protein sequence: CASSLGAGVGEQYF.

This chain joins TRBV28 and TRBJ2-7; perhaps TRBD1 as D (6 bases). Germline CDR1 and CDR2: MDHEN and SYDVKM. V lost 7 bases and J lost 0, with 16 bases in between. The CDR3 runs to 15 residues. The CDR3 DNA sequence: TGTGCCAGCACTCGGCAGGGGTCGAGCTCCTACGAGCAGTACTTC. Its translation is CASTRQGSSSYEQYF.

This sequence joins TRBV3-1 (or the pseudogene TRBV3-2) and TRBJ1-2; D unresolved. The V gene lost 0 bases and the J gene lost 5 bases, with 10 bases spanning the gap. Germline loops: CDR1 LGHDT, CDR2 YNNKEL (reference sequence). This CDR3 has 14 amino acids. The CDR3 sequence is CASSQEVGSYGYTF. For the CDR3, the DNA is TGTGCCAGCAGCCAAGAAGTGGGCTCATATGGCTACACCTTC.

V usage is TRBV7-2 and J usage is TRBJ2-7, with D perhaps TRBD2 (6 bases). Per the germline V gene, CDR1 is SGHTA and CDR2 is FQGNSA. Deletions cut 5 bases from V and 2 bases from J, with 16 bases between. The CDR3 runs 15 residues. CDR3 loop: CASSPRVAATYEQYF. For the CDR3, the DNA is TGTGCCAGCAGCCCCCGGGTAGCGGCGACCTACGAGCAGTACTTC.

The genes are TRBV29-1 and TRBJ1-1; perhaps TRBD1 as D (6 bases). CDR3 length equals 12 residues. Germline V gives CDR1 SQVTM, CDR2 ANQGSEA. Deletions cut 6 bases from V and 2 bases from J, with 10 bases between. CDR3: CSVSGHNTEAFF. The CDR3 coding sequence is TGCAGCGTCTCGGGACACAACACTGAAGCTTTCTTT.

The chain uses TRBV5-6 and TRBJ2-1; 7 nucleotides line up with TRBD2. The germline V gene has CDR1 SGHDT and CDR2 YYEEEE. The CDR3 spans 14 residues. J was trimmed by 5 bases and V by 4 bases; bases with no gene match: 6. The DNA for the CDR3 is TGTGCCAGCAGCCGGGACTACCTACACAATGAGCAGTTCTTC. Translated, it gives CASSRDYLHNEQFF.

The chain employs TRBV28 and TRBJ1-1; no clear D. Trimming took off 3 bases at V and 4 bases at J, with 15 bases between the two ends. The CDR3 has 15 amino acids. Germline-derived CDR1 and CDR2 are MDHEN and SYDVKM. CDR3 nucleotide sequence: TGTGCCAGCAGTTTGCAAGATCGGGGTGGCACTGAAGCTTTCTTT. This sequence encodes CASSLQDRGGTEAFF.

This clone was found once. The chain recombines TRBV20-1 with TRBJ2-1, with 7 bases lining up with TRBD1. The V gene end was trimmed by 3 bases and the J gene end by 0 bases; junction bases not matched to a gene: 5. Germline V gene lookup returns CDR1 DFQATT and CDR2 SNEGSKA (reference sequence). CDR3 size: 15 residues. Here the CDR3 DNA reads TGCAGTGCTAGTAAAGGGGGCAGCTCCTACAATGAGCAGTTCTTC. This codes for CSASKGGSSYNEQFF.

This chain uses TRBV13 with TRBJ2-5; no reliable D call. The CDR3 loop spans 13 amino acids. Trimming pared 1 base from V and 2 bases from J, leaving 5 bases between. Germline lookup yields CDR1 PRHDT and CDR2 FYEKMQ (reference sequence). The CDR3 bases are TGTGCCAGCAGCTTAGACAGTCAAGAGACCCAGTACTTC. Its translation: CASSLDSQETQYF.

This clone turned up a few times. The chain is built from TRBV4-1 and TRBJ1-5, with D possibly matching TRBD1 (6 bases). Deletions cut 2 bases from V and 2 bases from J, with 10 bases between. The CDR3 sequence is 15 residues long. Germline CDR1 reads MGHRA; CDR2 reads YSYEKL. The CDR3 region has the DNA TGCGCCAGCAGCCAAACGAGACAGGGCAATCAGCCCCAGCATTTT. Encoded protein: CASSQTRQGNQPQHF.

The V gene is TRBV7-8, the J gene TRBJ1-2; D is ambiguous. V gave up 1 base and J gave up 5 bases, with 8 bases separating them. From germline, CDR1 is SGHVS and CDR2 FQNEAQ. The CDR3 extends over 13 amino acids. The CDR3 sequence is CASSLGWEYGYTF. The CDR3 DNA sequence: TGTGCCAGCAGCTTAGGATGGGAGTATGGCTACACCTTC.

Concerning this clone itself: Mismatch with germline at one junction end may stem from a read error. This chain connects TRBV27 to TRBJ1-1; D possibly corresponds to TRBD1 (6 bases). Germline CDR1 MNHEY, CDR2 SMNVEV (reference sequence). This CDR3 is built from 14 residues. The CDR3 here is CASRFGTTTAEAFF. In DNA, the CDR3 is TGTGCCAGCCGTTTTGGGACAACGACGGCTGAAGCTTTCTTT.

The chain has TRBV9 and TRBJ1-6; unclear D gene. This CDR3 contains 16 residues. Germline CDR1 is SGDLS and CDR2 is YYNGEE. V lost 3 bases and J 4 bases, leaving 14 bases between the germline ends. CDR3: CASSAAAGRYNSPLHF. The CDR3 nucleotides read TGTGCCAGCAGCGCCGCCGCCGGGAGGTATAATTCACCCCTCCACTTT.

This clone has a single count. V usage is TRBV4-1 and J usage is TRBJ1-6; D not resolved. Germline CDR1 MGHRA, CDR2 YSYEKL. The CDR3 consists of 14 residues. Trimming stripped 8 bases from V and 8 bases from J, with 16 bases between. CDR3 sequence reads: CASRTDLAYSPLHF. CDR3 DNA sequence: TGCGCCAGCCGCACAGACCTTGCCTATTCACCCCTCCACTTT.

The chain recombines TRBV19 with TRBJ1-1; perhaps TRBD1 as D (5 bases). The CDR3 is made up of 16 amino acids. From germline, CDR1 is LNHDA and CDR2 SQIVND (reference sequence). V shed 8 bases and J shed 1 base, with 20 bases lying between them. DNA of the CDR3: TGTGCCAGTTCTAACCCCTCCACAGGACCGAACACTGAAGCTTTCTTT. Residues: CASSNPSTGPNTEAFF.

The chain's CDR3 is CASSWEGTSGRVNEQFF. The CDR3 nucleotides read TGTGCCAGCAGCTGGGAGGGGACTAGCGGGAGGGTCAATGAGCAGTTCTTC. The chain employs TRBV5-4 and TRBJ2-1, with 16 bases lining up with TRBD2. Germline lookup yields CDR1 SGHNT and CDR2 YYREEE (reference sequence). CDR3 length: 17 amino acids. The junction had 6 bases not matched to a gene; V was cut back by 3 bases and J by 6 bases.